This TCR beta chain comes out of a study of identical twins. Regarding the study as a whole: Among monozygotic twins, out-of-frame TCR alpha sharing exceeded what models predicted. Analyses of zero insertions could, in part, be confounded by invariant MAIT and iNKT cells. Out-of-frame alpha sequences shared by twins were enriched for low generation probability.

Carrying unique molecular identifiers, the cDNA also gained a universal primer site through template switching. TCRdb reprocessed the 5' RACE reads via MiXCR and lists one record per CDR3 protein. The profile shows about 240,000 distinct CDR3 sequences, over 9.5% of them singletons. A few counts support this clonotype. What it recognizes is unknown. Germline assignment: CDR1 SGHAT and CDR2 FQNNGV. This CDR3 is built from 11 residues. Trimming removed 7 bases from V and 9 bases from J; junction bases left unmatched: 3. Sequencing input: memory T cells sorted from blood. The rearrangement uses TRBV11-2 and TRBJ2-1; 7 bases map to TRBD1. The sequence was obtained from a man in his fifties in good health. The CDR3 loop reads CASTTGIEQFF. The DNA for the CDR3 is TGTGCCAGCACGACAGGGATTGAGCAGTTCTTC.